The text below deals with one T cell receptor (beta chain). In the source study's methods: For nucleated cells, counts were estimated from reference gene primer amplification. Measured with immunoSEQ multiplex PCR; TCRdb has only the in-frame clones, and not every one. The D gene and trimming were derived from the DNA, and the V and J assignments and clone size from that table. The sample has roughly 170,000 clones; over 65% are singletons. Germline V gives CDR1 LNHDA, CDR2 SQIVND (reference sequence). This CDR3 has 17 amino acids. V shed 6 bases and J shed 0 bases, with 21 bases lying between them. The sample comes from a study of blood T cell repertoires in COVID-19. About the study: COVID-19 samples collected from the United States, Italy and Spain covered acute and convalescent phases. In each case, the material was cDNA or gDNA derived from T cells, B-cell-depleted T cells, or PBMCs.

The clonotype was recovered from a woman of 80 years or more with acute or convalescent COVID-19. The rearrangement links TRBV19 to TRBJ2-7; D may be TRBD1 (6 bases). Input material: peripheral blood. The chain's CDR3 is CASRSRDIGKNSYEQYF. The CDR3 bases are TGTGCCAGTAGGAGCCGGGACATAGGAAAAAACTCCTACGAGCAGTACTTC.